This is a list of T cell receptor beta chains from one sample in a study of T cells in Graves' hyperthyroidism and ophthalmopathy. A single record per CDR3 protein comes from TCRdb applying MiXCR to the multiplex PCR reads. The sample has 700,000 or so distinct CDR3 sequences; 15% to 20% are singletons. Sequencing was performed on blood. The receptors shown here come from a man between 18 and 29 years old with Graves' hyperthyroidism. The CDR3 runs from the conserved cysteine through the conserved F or W. D genes are given only for firm matches. Some rows have no size entry. The others give once, few or many, or a class for an expanded clone.

d_call,v_call,clone_size,j_call,cdr3_nt,cdr3_aa
TRBD2,TRBV27,many,TRBJ2-3,TGTGCCAGCACCCTAGGGTCTAGCGGGAGAGATACGCAGTATTTT,CASTLGSSGRDTQYF
TRBD2,TRBV12-3/TRBV12-4,many,TRBJ2-1,TGTGCCAGCAGTCAGTCTACCGGGACTACCTACAATGAGCAGTTCTTC,CASSQSTGTTYNEQFF
.,TRBV12-3/TRBV12-4,.,TRBJ1-5,TGTGCCAGCAGTCCAAGGGGGTTGTCTGGTCAGCCCCAGCATTTT,CASSPRGLSGQPQHF
TRBD2,TRBV9,.,TRBJ2-1,TGTGCCAGCAGCGTAGGGCTAGCGGCTAACTACAATGAGCAGTTCTTC,CASSVGLAANYNEQFF
TRBD2,TRBV14,few,TRBJ2-1,TGTGCCAGCAGCACGTTAGCGGGGGAAAGGAATGAGCAGTTCTTC,CASSTLAGERNEQFF
TRBD2,TRBV11-2,many,TRBJ2-4,TGTGCCAGCAGCGGCACGGGACTAGCAAACATTCAGTACTTC,CASSGTGLANIQYF
TRBD2,TRBV7-2,few,TRBJ2-7,TGTGCCAGCAGCCTTACTAGCGGGAGTGGGTACGAGCAGTACTTC,CASSLTSGSGYEQYF
TRBD2,TRBV27,many,TRBJ2-1,TGTGCCAACAGTAGGTTAGCGGGAGGATCCTACAATGAGCAGTTCTTC,CANSRLAGGSYNEQFF
.,TRBV9,.,TRBJ1-2,TGTGCCAGCAGCGTATCCTCGGGGGCGTTCTATGGCTACACCTTC,CASSVSSGAFYGYTF
TRBD2,TRBV28,many,TRBJ2-3,TGTGCCAGCAGAGTAGCGGGAACAACAGATACGCAGTATTTT,CASRVAGTTDTQYF
.,TRBV28,many,TRBJ2-7,TGTGCCAGCAACTTTGTTCCGACCAACGAGCAGTACTTC,CASNFVPTNEQYF
.,TRBV14,.,TRBJ1-3,TGTGCCAGCAGCCCGTTCGCCGGCAGGGGCCACCCGGGAGGAAACACCATATATTTT,CASSPFAGRGHPGGNTIYF
.,TRBV6-5,many,TRBJ1-1,TGTGCCAGCAGTTACTCGATCTCTGGCACTGAAGCTTTCTTT,CASSYSISGTEAFF
TRBD2,TRBV12-3/TRBV12-4,many,TRBJ2-2,TGTGCCAGCAGGATTAGCGGGAGGGCCGTCCGGAACACCGGGGAGCTGTTTTTT,CASRISGRAVRNTGELFF
TRBD2,TRBV24-1,many,TRBJ2-3,TGTGCCACCAGTGATTCCGGACTAGAGGGATACAATACGCAGTATTTT,CATSDSGLEGYNTQYF
TRBD2,TRBV28,many,TRBJ2-7,TGTGCCAGCAGTTCAGGCGGGAGGGTGGGCGAGCAGTACTTC,CASSSGGRVGEQYF
TRBD2,TRBV29-1,many,TRBJ2-5,TGCAGCGTTGAGGGGGCTAGCGGGAGGCTACCTAAAGAGACCCAGTACTTC,CSVEGASGRLPKETQYF
.,TRBV29-1,.,TRBJ2-2,TGCAGCGTTGTGTTTAGCCCGTCGGCCGGGGAGCTGTTTTTT,CSVVFSPSAGELFF
TRBD2,TRBV5-1,few,TRBJ2-1,TGCGCCAGCAGTTATGGACTAGCGGGAGGTACCTACAATGAGCAGTTCTTC,CASSYGLAGGTYNEQFF
TRBD1,TRBV2,few,TRBJ2-6,TGTGCCAGCAACACAGGGGGGAAAGGGGCCAACGTCCTGACTTTC,CASNTGGKGANVLTF
TRBD1,TRBV27,few,TRBJ2-2,TGTGCCACCGCCCTCGGGACAGGGTTGGCCGGGGAGCTGTTTTTT,CATALGTGLAGELFF
.,TRBV18,many,TRBJ2-1,TGTGCCAGCTCTCCCGACACGAGGGATGAGCAGTTCTTC,CASSPDTRDEQFF
.,TRBV4-1,.,TRBJ1-1,TGCGCCAGCAGCCCGAAAAGGGCCTGGGGACCTTTGAACACTGAAGCTTTCTTT,CASSPKRAWGPLNTEAFF
.,TRBV4-1,.,TRBJ2-6,TGCGCCAGCAGCCAAGCGGAGGGGACGTATGGGGCCAACGTCCTGACTTTC,CASSQAEGTYGANVLTF
.,TRBV12-3/TRBV12-4,many,TRBJ2-7,TGTGCCAGCAGTTTAGCCGTAGGACTCACCTACGAGCAGTACTTC,CASSLAVGLTYEQYF
.,TRBV2,many,TRBJ1-4,TGTGCCAGCCTCAATAATGGGGGTGGAAATGAAAAACTGTTTTTT,CASLNNGGGNEKLFF
.,TRBV5-1,few,TRBJ2-5,TGCGCCAGCAGCTTGGCCAGGGGCCGGGGCCTAGAAGAGACCCAGTACTTC,CASSLARGRGLEETQYF
TRBD1,TRBV5-1,few,TRBJ2-3,TGCGCCAGCAGCTTGGGGCCATGGACAGGGGAATCACGCACAGATACGCAGTATTTT,CASSLGPWTGESRTDTQYF
.,TRBV7-2,few,TRBJ2-3,TGTGCCAGCAACTTAAGCGGTCCAGGGACTAGCACAGATACGCAGTATTTT,CASNLSGPGTSTDTQYF
.,TRBV7-8,many,TRBJ1-1,TGTGCCAGCAACCTGGGGCCCTCAGGCACTGAAGCTTTCTTT,CASNLGPSGTEAFF
.,TRBV15,few,TRBJ2-3,TGTGCCACCAGCAGAGATTTCGCAGATACGCAGTATTTT,CATSRDFADTQYF